One sample yielded the 6 T cell receptor beta chains listed below, sequenced in a study of graft-versus-host responses after intestinal transplantation. Here immunoSEQ multiplex PCR was the method, and the copy in TCRdb shows in-frame clones only, minus some. This sample has more than 90,000 clones, with around 92% found just once. No antigen has been identified for these receptors. Sequencing used unstimulated CD8+ T cells sorted from spleen or lymph node cells, obtained before transplant. The source of these receptors is a human donor who was the organ donor for an intestinal transplant.

The CDR3, as DNA: TGTGCCAGCAGCCAATGGAGCGGATCCTACGAGCAGTACTTC. Encoded protein: CASSQWSGSYEQYF. The chain uses TRBV4-2 and TRBJ2-7; weak D call: TRBD2 (5 bases). The CDR3 contains 14 residues. Germline V lookup: CDR1 LGHNA, CDR2 YNFKEQ. Trimming removed 2 bases at V and 1 base at J, with 9 bases between.

This chain links TRBV25-1 with TRBJ2-5, with 7 bases matching TRBD2. CDR1 is MGHDK and CDR2 is SYGVNS in the germline V gene. This CDR3 region has 15 residues. V shed 2 bases and J 4 bases; nucleotides not matched to a gene: 7. The CDR3 sequence is CASSEMCGRAETQYF. CDR3 sequence (DNA): TGTGCCAGCAGTGAAATGTGTGGGAGGGCAGAGACCCAGTACTTC.

The chain combines TRBV4-3 with TRBJ2-7; D is ambiguous. The ends were cut back, 0 bases at V and 2 bases at J, with 14 bases in the middle. The V gene's germline CDR1 is LGHNA and CDR2 YSLEER. The CDR3 loop spans 16 amino acids. Here the CDR3 DNA reads TGCGCCAGCAGCCAAGATCCCCCAGGTCCTACCTACGAGCAGTACTTC. Encoded protein: CASSQDPPGPTYEQYF.

The chain employs TRBV27 and TRBJ2-7, with D unclear. The CDR3 consists of 14 residues. Germline loops: CDR1 MNHEY, CDR2 SMNVEV (reference sequence). The ends were cut back, 0 bases at V and 1 base at J, with 7 bases in the middle. The CDR3 spells CASSLSFGSYEQYF. The CDR3 nucleotides read TGTGCCAGCAGTTTATCCTTCGGGTCCTACGAGCAGTACTTC.

The V call is TRBV6-1, the J call TRBJ2-7, with 7 nucleotides matching TRBD2. After removal of 1 base from V and 5 bases from J, the junction contained 5 bases not matched to a gene. The CDR3 covers 14 residues. Germline V gene data show CDR1 as MNHNS and CDR2 as SASEGT. The CDR3 loop is CASSEGAGANEQYF. The DNA for the CDR3 is TGTGCCAGCAGTGAAGGGGCGGGAGCCAACGAGCAGTACTTC.

The CDR3 loop is CSGTSGGPTQETQYF. The CDR3 DNA reads as TGCAGCGGGACGAGTGGTGGCCCCACCCAAGAGACCCAGTACTTC. V usage is TRBV29-1 and J usage is TRBJ2-5; the D is unclear. This CDR3 is 15 amino acids long. CDR1 is SQVTM, CDR2 ANQGSEA, per germline. V gave up 7 bases and J gave up 1 base, with 19 bases separating them.